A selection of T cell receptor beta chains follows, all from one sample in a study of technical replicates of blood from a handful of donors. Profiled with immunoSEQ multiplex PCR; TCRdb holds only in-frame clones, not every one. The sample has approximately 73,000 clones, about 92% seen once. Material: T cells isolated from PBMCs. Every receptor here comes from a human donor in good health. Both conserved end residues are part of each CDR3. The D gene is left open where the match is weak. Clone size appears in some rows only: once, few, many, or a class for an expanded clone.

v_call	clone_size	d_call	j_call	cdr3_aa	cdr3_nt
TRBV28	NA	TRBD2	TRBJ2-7	CASSKGLAGVWEQYF	TGTGCCAGCAGTAAGGGACTAGCGGGAGTCTGGGAGCAGTACTTC
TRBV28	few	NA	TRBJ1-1	CASSPTKNTEAFF	TGTGCCAGCAGTCCCACAAAGAACACTGAAGCTTTCTTT
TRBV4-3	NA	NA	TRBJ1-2	CASSQDRRYYGYTF	TGCGCCAGCAGCCAAGACAGGCGCTACTATGGCTACACCTTC
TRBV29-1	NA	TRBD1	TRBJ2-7	CSVETGQAYEQYF	TGCAGCGTTGAGACTGGACAGGCCTACGAGCAGTACTTC
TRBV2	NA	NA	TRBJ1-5	CASGSEGSQPQHF	TGTGCCAGCGGATCGGAGGGAAGTCAGCCCCAGCATTTT
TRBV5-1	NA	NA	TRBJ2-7	CASSPGDSSYEQYF	TGCGCCAGCAGCCCGGGGGACAGCTCCTACGAGCAGTACTTC
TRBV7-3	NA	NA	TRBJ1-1	CASSLTGGNTEAFF	TGTGCCAGCAGCTTGACAGGAGGTAACACTGAAGCTTTCTTT
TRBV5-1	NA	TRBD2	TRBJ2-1	CASSLEGSGAWDEQFF	TGCGCCAGCAGCTTGGAAGGTAGCGGGGCCTGGGATGAGCAGTTCTTC
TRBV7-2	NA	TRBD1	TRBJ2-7	CASSVQTGGTYEQYF	TGTGCCAGCAGCGTACAGACAGGGGGCACCTACGAGCAGTACTTC
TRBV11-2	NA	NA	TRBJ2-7	CASSLVQGPDEQYF	TGTGCCAGCAGCCTAGTACAGGGTCCGGACGAGCAGTACTTC
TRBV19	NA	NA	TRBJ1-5	CASSIDNKYSNQPQHF	TGTGCCAGTAGTATAGACAACAAGTATAGCAATCAGCCCCAGCATTTT
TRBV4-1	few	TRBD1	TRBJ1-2	CASSQDGQGVYGYTF	TGCGCCAGCAGCCAAGACGGGCAGGGGGTCTATGGCTACACCTTC
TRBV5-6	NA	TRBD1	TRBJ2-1	CASSLANRGSYNEQFF	TGTGCCAGCAGCTTGGCAAACAGGGGCAGCTACAATGAGCAGTTCTTC
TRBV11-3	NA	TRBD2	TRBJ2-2	CASRRLAGVTGELFF	TGTGCCAGCAGGCGGCTAGCGGGAGTTACCGGGGAGCTGTTTTTT
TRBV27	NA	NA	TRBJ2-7	CASRPLVAPSYEQYF	TGTGCCAGCAGGCCATTAGTAGCCCCCTCCTACGAGCAGTACTTC
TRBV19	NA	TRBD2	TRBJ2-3	CAISSGKGFMDTQYF	TGTGCCATCTCTAGCGGGAAGGGGTTCATGGATACGCAGTATTTT
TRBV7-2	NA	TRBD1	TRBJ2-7	CASSLDGPGGLYEQYF	TGTGCCAGCAGCTTGGATGGGCCAGGGGGCCTGTACGAGCAGTACTTC
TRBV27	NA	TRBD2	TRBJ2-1	CASSSGRAGYNEQFF	TGTGCCAGCAGTAGCGGGAGGGCGGGGTACAATGAGCAGTTCTTC
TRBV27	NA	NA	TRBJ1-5	CASSPTGPQPQHF	TGTGCCAGCAGTCCGACAGGTCCCCAGCCCCAGCATTTT
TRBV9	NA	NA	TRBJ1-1	CASSVGSREGAFF	TGTGCCAGCAGCGTAGGGAGCAGGGAGGGAGCTTTCTTT
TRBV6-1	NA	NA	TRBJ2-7	CASSEVRTTYYEQYF	TGTGCCAGCAGTGAAGTTCGGACTACATACTACGAGCAGTACTTC
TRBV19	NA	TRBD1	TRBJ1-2	CATLSDRVGGYTF	TGTGCCACCTTGAGTGACAGGGTGGGGGGCTACACCTTC
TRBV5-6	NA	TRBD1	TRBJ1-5	CASSYSGTGVNQPQHF	TGTGCCAGCAGTTATTCCGGGACAGGGGTTAATCAGCCCCAGCATTTT
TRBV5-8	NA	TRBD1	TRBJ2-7	CATFTPGQGLYEQYF	TGTGCCACCTTTACACCGGGACAGGGACTCTACGAGCAGTACTTC
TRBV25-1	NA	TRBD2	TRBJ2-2	CAHGGDTGELFF	TGTGCCCATGGGGGGGACACCGGGGAGCTGTTTTTT
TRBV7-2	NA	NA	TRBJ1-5	CASSLNRGNQPQHF	TGTGCCAGCAGCTTGAACAGGGGCAATCAGCCCCAGCATTTT
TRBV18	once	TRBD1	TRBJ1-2	CASSPSGTGAGYTF	TGTGCCAGCTCACCATCCGGGACAGGGGCCGGCTACACCTTC
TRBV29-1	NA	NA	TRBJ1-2	CSVEDPGADGYTF	TGCAGCGTTGAAGATCCAGGGGCGGATGGCTACACCTTC
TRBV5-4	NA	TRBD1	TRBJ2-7	CASSSGTGGFYEQYF	TGTGCCAGCAGTTCCGGGACAGGGGGATTCTACGAGCAGTACTTC
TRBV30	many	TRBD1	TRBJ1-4	CASTGGQGAREKLFF	TGTGCCTCAACTGGGGGACAGGGGGCGAGGGAAAAACTGTTTTTT
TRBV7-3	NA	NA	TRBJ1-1	CASSPGGHLGAFF	TGTGCCAGCAGCCCGGGGGGGCACCTTGGGGCTTTCTTT
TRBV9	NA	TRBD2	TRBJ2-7	CASSVDWGGIEQYF	TGTGCCAGCAGCGTAGATTGGGGGGGGATCGAGCAGTACTTC
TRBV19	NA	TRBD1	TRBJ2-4	CASSPWTGMLIAKNIQYF	TGTGCCAGTAGCCCATGGACAGGGATGCTAATAGCCAAAAACATTCAGTACTTC
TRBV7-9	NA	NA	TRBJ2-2	CASSIQAGELFF	TGTGCCAGCAGTATACAGGCCGGGGAGCTGTTTTTT
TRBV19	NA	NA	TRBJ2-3	CASSIRTGAFFADTQYF	TGTGCCAGTAGTATACGGACGGGAGCTTTCTTTGCAGATACGCAGTATTTT
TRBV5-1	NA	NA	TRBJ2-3	CASSSGRGASTDTQYF	TGCGCCAGCAGCTCGGGTCGGGGGGCTAGCACAGATACGCAGTATTTT
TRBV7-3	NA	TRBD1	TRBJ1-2	CASSSQGQGPLYGYTF	TGTGCCAGCAGCTCGCAGGGACAGGGGCCTCTCTATGGCTACACCTTC